The sequence of this TCR beta chain was determined in a study of T-cell reconstitution after alpha-beta-depleted transplantation in children. The CDR3 contains 16 residues. Germline loops: CDR1 DFQATT, CDR2 SNEGSKA (reference sequence). V lost 7 bases and J lost 0; bases outside the gene matches: 6. Unique molecular identifiers tagged the TCRbeta library. In TCRdb, the PCR reads were re-called with MiXCR into one record per CDR3 protein. Of around 440,000 distinct CDR3 sequences listed, roughly 17% are singletons. The TCR was taken from a boy less than two years old who had a stem cell transplant for Wiskott-Aldrich syndrome, so the T cells may come from the graft donor. The chain links TRBV20-1 to TRBJ2-3; 14 bases line up with TRBD2. Here the sequenced sample was PBMCs, mostly from graft donor cells, taken 360 days after TCRalphabeta/CD19-depleted stem cell transplant. CDR3 nucleotide sequence: TGCAGTGTCCCGACTAGCGGGGGGGCTAGCACAGATACGCAGTATTTT. This encodes CSVPTSGGASTDTQYF.